The 9 T cell receptor beta chains below were found in one sample sequenced in a study of shared clonotypes between healthy human individuals. Naive-designated CD8 cells lacked CD45RO, were positively enriched for CCR7, and omitted terminally differentiated effector memory CD45RA+ cells. The protocol was immunoSEQ multiplex PCR, while the TCRdb copy is restricted to in-frame clones and leaves out a portion. The data hold roughly 600,000 clones, with roughly 98% observed a single time. The source material was naive CD8+ T cells sorted from blood. The receptor set was obtained from a man aged 30 to 45 in good health.

CDR3 in DNA: TGCGCCAGCAGCTCCAGGGGGATGGAGACCCAGTACTTC. Protein: CASSSRGMETQYF. The chain carries TRBV4-1 and TRBJ2-5; 7 positions match TRBD1. CDR1 is MGHRA and CDR2 is YSYEKL in the germline V gene. The CDR3 totals 13 residues. The ends lost 5 bases at V and 5 bases at J; junction bases unmatched: 5.

The CDR3 coding sequence is TGTGCCAGCAGTTTTTGGGACGGGTTCTACGAGCAGTACTTC. Residues: CASSFWDGFYEQYF. This chain joins TRBV5-6 and TRBJ2-7; TRBD1 or TRBD2 may be the D gene (5 bases each). The CDR3 length is 14 residues. V was shortened by 5 bases and J by 3 bases, with 15 bases between the two germline ends. CDR1 and CDR2 from the germline V gene are SGHDT and YYEEEE.

The chain couples TRBV5-4 to TRBJ2-5; no definite D call. Per germline, CDR1 SGHNT and CDR2 YYREEE (reference sequence). Trimming shortened V by 2 bases and J by 7 bases, and 6 bases separated the two germline ends. CDR3 size: 11 residues. This CDR3 is CASSFLGTQYF. CDR3 bases: TGTGCCAGCAGCTTTTTGGGGACCCAGTACTTC.

The V call is TRBV9, the J call TRBJ1-2; D gene ambiguous. The V end lost 3 bases, the J end lost 6 bases, and 6 bases lay between the germline ends. Germline CDR1 reads SGDLS; CDR2 reads YYNGEE. This CDR3 spans 11 amino acids. The CDR3 here is CASSAWDGYTF. The CDR3 nucleotides read TGTGCCAGCAGCGCGTGGGATGGCTACACCTTC.

This clone was recorded only once. This sequence joins TRBV13 and TRBJ1-5; D is uncertain. The CDR3 has 15 residues. Deletions cut 0 bases from V and 1 base from J, with 7 bases between. Per germline, CDR1 PRHDT and CDR2 FYEKMQ (reference sequence). CDR3 in amino acids: CASSLGRESNQPQHF. The CDR3 DNA reads TGTGCCAGCAGCTTAGGGCGGGAGAGCAATCAGCCCCAGCATTTT. Full variable domain (rest looked up from reference TRBV13 and TRBJ1-5): AAGVIQSPRHLIKEKRETATLKCYPIPRHDTVYWYQQGPGQDPQFLISFYEKMQSDKGSIPDRFSAQQFSDYHSELNMSSLELGDSALYFCASSLGRESNQPQHFGDGTRLSIL.

The chain links TRBV7-6 to TRBJ2-2; 9 bases are a match to TRBD1. The CDR3 runs 16 residues. The V and J ends lost 1 base and 6 bases, in that order; junction bases with no gene match: 6. Germline CDR1 is SGHVS and CDR2 is FNYEAQ. The CDR3 coding sequence is TGTGCCAGCAGCTTAGGGACAGGGGTTGGAGCCGGGGAGCTGTTTTTT. Translated, it gives CASSLGTGVGAGELFF.

The chain joins TRBV5-6 to TRBJ2-7, with 7 positions matching TRBD1. The V gene's germline CDR1 is SGHDT and CDR2 YYEEEE. J lost 2 bases, V lost 4 bases, and 9 bases had no gene match. This CDR3 is 15 amino acids long. CDR3 protein: CASSRGQLKTYEQYF. The CDR3 DNA reads as TGTGCCAGCAGCAGGGGACAGCTTAAGACCTACGAGCAGTACTTC.

V and J are TRBV29-1 and TRBJ1-2, with D perhaps TRBD1 (5 bases). The germline CDR1 and CDR2 sequences are SQVTM and ANQGSEA. Trimming shortened V by 5 bases and J by 7 bases, and 14 bases separated the two germline ends. CDR3 size: 12 residues. The DNA of the CDR3 is TGCAGCGTTCGTCCCGGGACGCTTGGCTACACCTTC. Translation gives CSVRPGTLGYTF. The variable domain in full, with the rest retrieved from reference TRBV29-1 and TRBJ1-2, is SAVISQKPSRDICQRGTSLTIQCQVDSQVTMMFWYRQQPGQSLTLIATANQGSEATYESGFVIDKFPISRPNLTFSTLTVSNMSPEDSSIYLCSVRPGTLGYTFGSGTRLTVV.

The chain recombines TRBV7-9 with TRBJ2-3; D might be TRBD2 (6 bases). CDR1 and CDR2 (germline): SEHNR, FQNEAQ (reference sequence). The V gene lost 5 bases and the J gene lost 5 bases, with 14 bases spanning the gap. This CDR3 region has 14 residues. CDR3 sequence: CASSPKPEGDTQYF. The DNA for the CDR3 is TGTGCCAGCAGCCCCAAACCGGAGGGAGATACGCAGTATTTT.